A selection of T cell receptor beta chains follows, all from one sample in a study of OX40 agonist ivuxolimab in advanced cancers. Some clones are missing from TCRdb's copy, which holds only in-frame ones; the method was immunoSEQ multiplex PCR. The sample lists 90,000 to 120,000 clones, under 95% occurring once. The sample was CD4+ or CD8+ T cells sorted from blood, taken in a trial of the OX40 agonist ivuxolimab. Receptor source: an adult with an advanced solid tumor such as melanoma, head and neck, liver or kidney cancer. CDR3s include the opening cysteine and the closing phenylalanine or tryptophan. The order of the fields is D gene, J gene, clone size, V gene, CDR3 protein, CDR3 DNA. The D gene is left open where the match is weak. Not all rows give a size; the values are once, few, many and, for expanded clones, a class.

D: TRBD1
J: TRBJ1-2
size: .
V: TRBV29-1
CDR3: CSAGTGSSGYTF
DNA: TGCAGCGCCGGGACAGGGTCAAGCGGCTACACCTTC

D: TRBD2
J: TRBJ2-3
size: few
V: TRBV9
CDR3: CASSALAAISTDTQYF
DNA: TGTGCCAGCAGCGCACTAGCGGCGATTAGCACAGATACGCAGTATTTT

D: .
J: TRBJ2-1
size: once
V: TRBV21-1
CDR3: CASSPMRRGAAEQFF
DNA: TGTGCCAGCAGCCCTATGAGGCGAGGGGCGGCTGAGCAGTTCTTC

D: .
J: TRBJ2-5
size: .
V: TRBV2
CDR3: CATGWDEETQYF
DNA: TGTGCTACTGGGTGGGATGAAGAGACCCAGTACTTC

D: .
J: TRBJ2-3
size: .
V: TRBV13
CDR3: CASSLGVASVTDTQYF
DNA: TGTGCCAGCAGCTTAGGGGTAGCTTCGGTAACAGATACGCAGTATTTT

D: TRBD2
J: TRBJ2-5
size: .
V: TRBV2
CDR3: CASSGGAQETQYF
DNA: TGTGCCAGCAGCGGGGGGGCCCAAGAGACCCAGTACTTC

D: TRBD1
J: TRBJ2-7
size: .
V: TRBV5-1
CDR3: CASSPGTGAREQYF
DNA: TGCGCCAGCAGTCCCGGGACAGGGGCGCGAGAGCAGTACTTC

D: .
J: TRBJ1-1
size: .
V: TRBV11-3
CDR3: CASSNGGGYTEAFF
DNA: TGTGCCAGCAGCAACGGAGGAGGGTACACTGAAGCTTTCTTT

D: .
J: TRBJ1-2
size: .
V: TRBV6-1
CDR3: CASSEGIWSSNYGYTF
DNA: TGTGCCAGCAGTGAAGGAATCTGGAGTTCTAACTATGGCTACACCTTC

D: .
J: TRBJ2-4
size: .
V: TRBV25-1
CDR3: CASSEFAKNIQYF
DNA: TGTGCCAGCAGTGAATTCGCCAAAAACATTCAGTACTTC

D: .
J: TRBJ2-7
size: .
V: TRBV29-1
CDR3: CSVEGGTTYEQYF
DNA: TGCAGCGTTGAGGGGGGAACGACCTACGAGCAGTACTTC

D: TRBD2
J: TRBJ2-3
size: .
V: TRBV12-5
CDR3: CASGIAGGPTDTQYF
DNA: TGTGCTAGTGGAATAGCGGGAGGGCCGACAGATACGCAGTATTTT

D: TRBD1
J: TRBJ2-3
size: .
V: TRBV19
CDR3: CASSGRQGSTDTQYF
DNA: TGTGCCAGTAGTGGCCGACAGGGCAGCACAGATACGCAGTATTTT

D: .
J: TRBJ1-3
size: few
V: TRBV6-5
CDR3: CASSYSAAGNTIYF
DNA: TGTGCCAGCAGTTACTCGGCAGCTGGAAACACCATATATTTT

D: .
J: TRBJ2-4
size: .
V: TRBV6-1
CDR3: CASSEHETQKNIQYF
DNA: TGTGCCAGCAGTGAACATGAAACCCAAAAAAACATTCAGTACTTC

D: .
J: TRBJ2-7
size: .
V: TRBV19
CDR3: CASMGARAREQYF
DNA: TGTGCCAGTATGGGCGCGCGCGCTCGCGAGCAGTACTTC

D: TRBD1
J: TRBJ1-6
size: .
V: TRBV7-9
CDR3: CASSFPSTGVGNSPLHF
DNA: TGTGCCAGCAGCTTCCCCTCTACAGGGGTAGGTAATTCACCCCTCCACTTT

D: .
J: TRBJ2-4
size: .
V: TRBV2
CDR3: CASSEIWGRNIQYF
DNA: TGTGCCAGCAGTGAAATCTGGGGTAGAAACATTCAGTACTTC

D: .
J: TRBJ2-5
size: .
V: TRBV14
CDR3: CASSQDVTRVGETQYF
DNA: TGTGCCAGCAGCCAAGATGTTACTCGAGTTGGGGAGACCCAGTACTTC

D: .
J: TRBJ1-5
size: .
V: TRBV6-5
CDR3: CASSYWGIHSNQPQHF
DNA: TGTGCCAGCAGTTACTGGGGGATCCATAGCAATCAGCCCCAGCATTTT

D: .
J: TRBJ2-7
size: .
V: TRBV7-8
CDR3: CASSNQRHWDEQYF
DNA: TGTGCCAGCAGCAACCAGCGGCATTGGGACGAGCAGTACTTC

D: TRBD2
J: TRBJ2-1
size: once
V: TRBV2
CDR3: CASSSGSGRATSSYNEQFF
DNA: TGTGCCAGCAGTTCGGGTAGCGGGAGAGCCACCAGCTCCTACAATGAGCAGTTCTTC

D: TRBD2
J: TRBJ2-1
size: .
V: TRBV10-3
CDR3: CANGGADNEQFF
DNA: TGTGCCAACGGGGGGGCCGATAATGAGCAGTTCTTC

D: .
J: TRBJ2-7
size: .
V: TRBV30
CDR3: CAVSKKPSYEQYF
DNA: TGTGCCGTATCGAAAAAACCCTCCTACGAGCAGTACTTC

D: .
J: TRBJ1-4
size: .
V: TRBV25-1
CDR3: CASSEYRGTAGEKLFF
DNA: TGTGCCAGCAGTGAATATAGGGGTACCGCCGGGGAAAAACTGTTTTTT

D: TRBD1
J: TRBJ2-7
size: .
V: TRBV5-1
CDR3: CASSDGSGTGLLEQYF
DNA: TGCGCCAGCAGCGACGGATCTGGGACAGGGCTTCTCGAGCAGTACTTC

D: .
J: TRBJ1-2
size: .
V: TRBV19
CDR3: CASSIQQFNYGYTF
DNA: TGTGCCAGTAGTATCCAACAGTTTAACTATGGCTACACCTTC

D: .
J: TRBJ2-1
size: once
V: TRBV19
CDR3: CASSRDGFLYNEQFF
DNA: TGTGCCAGTAGTAGGGACGGGTTTTTATACAATGAGCAGTTCTTC

D: TRBD1
J: TRBJ1-2
size: .
V: TRBV6-6
CDR3: CASSHDRGRGGYTF
DNA: TGTGCCAGCAGCCACGACAGGGGACGAGGCGGCTACACCTTC

D: .
J: TRBJ2-3
size: .
V: TRBV6-6
CDR3: CASSFSQVRTDTQYF
DNA: TGTGCCAGCAGTTTTTCTCAGGTGCGCACAGATACGCAGTATTTT

D: .
J: TRBJ2-1
size: once
V: TRBV4-2
CDR3: CASSQGGRPEQFF
DNA: TGTGCCAGCAGCCAAGGGGGGCGGCCAGAGCAGTTCTTC